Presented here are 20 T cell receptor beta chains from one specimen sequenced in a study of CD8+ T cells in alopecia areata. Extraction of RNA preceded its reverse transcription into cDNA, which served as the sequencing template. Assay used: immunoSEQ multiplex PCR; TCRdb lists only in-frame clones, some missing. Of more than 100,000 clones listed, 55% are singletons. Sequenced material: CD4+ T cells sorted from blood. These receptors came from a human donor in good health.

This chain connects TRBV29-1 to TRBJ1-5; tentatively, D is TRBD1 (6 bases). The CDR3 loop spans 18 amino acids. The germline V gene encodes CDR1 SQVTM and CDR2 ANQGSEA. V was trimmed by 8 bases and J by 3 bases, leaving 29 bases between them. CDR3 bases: TGCAGCCCCTCGTACTTCCAAGGGGGATCGGGTTACAATCAGCCCCAGCATTTT. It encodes CSPSYFQGGSGYNQPQHF.

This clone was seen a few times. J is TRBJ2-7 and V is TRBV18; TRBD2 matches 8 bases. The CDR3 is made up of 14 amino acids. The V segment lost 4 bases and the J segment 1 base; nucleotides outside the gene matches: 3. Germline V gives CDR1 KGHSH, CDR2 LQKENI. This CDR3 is CASSLAGQSYEQYF. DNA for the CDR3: TGTGCCAGCTCACTAGCGGGGCAATCCTACGAGCAGTACTTC. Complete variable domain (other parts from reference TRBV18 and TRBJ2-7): NAGVMQNPRHLVRRRGQEARLRCSPMKGHSHVYWYRQLPEEGLKFMVYLQKENIIDESGMPKERFSAEFPKEGPSILRIQQVVRGDSAAYFCASSLAGQSYEQYFGPGTRLTVT.

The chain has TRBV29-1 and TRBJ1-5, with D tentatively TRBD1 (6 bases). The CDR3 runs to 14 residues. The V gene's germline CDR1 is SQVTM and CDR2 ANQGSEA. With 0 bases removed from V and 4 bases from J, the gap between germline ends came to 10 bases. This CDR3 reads CSVEEGGSNQPQHF. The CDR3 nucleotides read TGCAGCGTTGAAGAAGGGGGTTCAAATCAGCCCCAGCATTTT.

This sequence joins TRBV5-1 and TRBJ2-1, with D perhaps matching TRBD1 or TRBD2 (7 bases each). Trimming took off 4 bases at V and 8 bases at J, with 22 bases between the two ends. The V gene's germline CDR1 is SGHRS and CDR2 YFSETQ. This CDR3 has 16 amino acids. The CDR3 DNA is TGCGCCAGCAGCCGGGAAGCCCAGGGGGGGAGAGATGAGCAGTTCTTC. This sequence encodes CASSREAQGGRDEQFF.

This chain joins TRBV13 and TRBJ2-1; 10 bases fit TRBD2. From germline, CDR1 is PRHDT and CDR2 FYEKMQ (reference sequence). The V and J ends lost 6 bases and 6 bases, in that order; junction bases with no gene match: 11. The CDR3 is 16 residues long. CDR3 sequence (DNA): TGTGCCAGCAGAGCCCTGACTAGCGGGCTCTCCAATGAGCAGTTCTTC. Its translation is CASRALTSGLSNEQFF.

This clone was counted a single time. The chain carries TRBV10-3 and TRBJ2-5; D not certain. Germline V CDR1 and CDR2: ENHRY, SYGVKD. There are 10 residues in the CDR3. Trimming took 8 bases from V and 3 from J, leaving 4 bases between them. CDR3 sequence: CAIGEETQYF. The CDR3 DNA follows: TGTGCCATCGGGGAAGAGACCCAGTACTTC.

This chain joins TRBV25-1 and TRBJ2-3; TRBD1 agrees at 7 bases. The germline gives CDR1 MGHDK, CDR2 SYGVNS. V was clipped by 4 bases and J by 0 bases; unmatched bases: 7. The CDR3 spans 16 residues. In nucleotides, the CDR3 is TGTGCCAGCAGTGGGGGGACAGACCTTAGCACAGATACGCAGTATTTT. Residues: CASSGGTDLSTDTQYF.

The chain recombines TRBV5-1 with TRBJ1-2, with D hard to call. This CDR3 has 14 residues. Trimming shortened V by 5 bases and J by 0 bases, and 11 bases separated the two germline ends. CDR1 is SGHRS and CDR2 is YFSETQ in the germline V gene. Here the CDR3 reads CASSPYGANYGYTF. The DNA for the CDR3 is TGCGCCAGCAGTCCCTATGGGGCTAACTATGGCTACACCTTC.

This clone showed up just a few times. The CDR3 region is CASSFWTVRSEPQHF. CDR3 nucleotide sequence: TGTGCCAGCAGTTTTTGGACAGTCCGCTCGGAGCCCCAGCATTTT. The chain uses TRBV28 and TRBJ1-5, with a possible D match to TRBD1 (6 bases). This CDR3 is built from 15 residues. V lost 3 bases to trimming and J lost 8 bases, with 17 bases between them. CDR1 and CDR2 (germline): MDHEN, SYDVKM.

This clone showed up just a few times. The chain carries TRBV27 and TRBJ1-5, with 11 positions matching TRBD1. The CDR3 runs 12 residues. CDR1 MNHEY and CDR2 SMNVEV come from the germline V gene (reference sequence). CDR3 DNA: TGTGATTCGGACAGGGGGCTTCAGCCCCAGCATTTT. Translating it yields CDSDRGLQPQHF.

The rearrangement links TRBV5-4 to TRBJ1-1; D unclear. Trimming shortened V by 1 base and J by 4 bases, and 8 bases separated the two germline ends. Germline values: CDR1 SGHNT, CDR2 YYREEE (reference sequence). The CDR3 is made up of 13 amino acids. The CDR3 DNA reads TGTGCCAGCAGCTTGCGAGAAAGCACTGAAGCTTTCTTT. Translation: CASSLRESTEAFF.

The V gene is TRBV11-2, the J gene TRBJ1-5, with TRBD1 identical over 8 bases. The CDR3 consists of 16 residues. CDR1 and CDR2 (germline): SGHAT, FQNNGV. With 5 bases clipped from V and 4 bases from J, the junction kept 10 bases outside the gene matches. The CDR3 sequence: CASSAPRTGKNQPQHF. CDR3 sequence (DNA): TGTGCCAGCAGCGCGCCCCGGACAGGGAAAAATCAGCCCCAGCATTTT.

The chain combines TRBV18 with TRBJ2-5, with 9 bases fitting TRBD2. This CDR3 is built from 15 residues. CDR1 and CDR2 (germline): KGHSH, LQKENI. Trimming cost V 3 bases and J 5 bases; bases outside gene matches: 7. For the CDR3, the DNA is TGTGCCAGCTCACCCCGGGGACTAGCTGGGGAGACCCAGTACTTC. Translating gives CASSPRGLAGETQYF.

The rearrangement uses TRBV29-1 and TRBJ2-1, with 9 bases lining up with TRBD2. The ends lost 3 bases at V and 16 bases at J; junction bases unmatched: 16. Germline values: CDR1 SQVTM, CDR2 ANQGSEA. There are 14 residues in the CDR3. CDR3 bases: TGCAGCGTTGATCTAGCCGTTGCGGGGGGGCTAAAATTCTTC. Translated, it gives CSVDLAVAGGLKFF.

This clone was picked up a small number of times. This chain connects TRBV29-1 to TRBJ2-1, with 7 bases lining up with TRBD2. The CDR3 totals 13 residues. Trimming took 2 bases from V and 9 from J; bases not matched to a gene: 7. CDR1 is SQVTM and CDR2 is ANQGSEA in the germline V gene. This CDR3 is CSVESWGGGEQFF. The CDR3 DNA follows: TGCAGCGTTGAATCGTGGGGGGGAGGTGAGCAGTTCTTC.

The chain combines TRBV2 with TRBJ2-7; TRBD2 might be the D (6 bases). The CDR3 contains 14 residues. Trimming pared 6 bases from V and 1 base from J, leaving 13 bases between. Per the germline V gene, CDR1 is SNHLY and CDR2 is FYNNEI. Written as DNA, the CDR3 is TGTGCCAGCAGGGTTGGGGGGACTTCCTACGAGCAGTACTTC. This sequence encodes CASRVGGTSYEQYF. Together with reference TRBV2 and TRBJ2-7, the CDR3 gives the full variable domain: EPEVTQTPSHQVTQMGQEVILRCVPISNHLYFYWYRQILGQKVEFLVSFYNNEISEKSEIFDDQFSVERPDGSNFTLKIRSTKLEDSAMYFCASRVGGTSYEQYFGPGTRLTVT.

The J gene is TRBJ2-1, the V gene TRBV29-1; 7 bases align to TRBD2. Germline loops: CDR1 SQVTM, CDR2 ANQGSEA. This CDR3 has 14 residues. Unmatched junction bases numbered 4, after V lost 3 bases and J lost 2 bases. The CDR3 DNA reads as TGCAGCGTTGATGGGCTAGCGGCCTACAATGAGCAGTTCTTC. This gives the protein CSVDGLAAYNEQFF.

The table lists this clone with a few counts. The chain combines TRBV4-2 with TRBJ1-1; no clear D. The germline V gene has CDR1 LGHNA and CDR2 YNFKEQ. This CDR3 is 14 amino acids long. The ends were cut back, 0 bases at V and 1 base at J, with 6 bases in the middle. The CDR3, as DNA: TGTGCCAGCAGCCAAGAATCCCCGAACACTGAAGCTTTCTTT. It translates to CASSQESPNTEAFF.

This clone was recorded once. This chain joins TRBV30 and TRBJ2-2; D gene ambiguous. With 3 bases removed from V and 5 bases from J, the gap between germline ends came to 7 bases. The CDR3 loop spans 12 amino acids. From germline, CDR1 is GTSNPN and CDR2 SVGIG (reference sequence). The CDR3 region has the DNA TGTGCCTGGAGCCCGATAACCGGGGAGCTGTTTTTT. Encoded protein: CAWSPITGELFF. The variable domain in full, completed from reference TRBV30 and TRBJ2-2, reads SQTIHQWPATLVQPVGSPLSLECTVEGTSNPNLYWYRQAAGRGLQLLFYSVGIGQISSEVPQNLSASRPQDRQFILSSKKLLLSDSGFYLCAWSPITGELFFGEGSRLTVL.

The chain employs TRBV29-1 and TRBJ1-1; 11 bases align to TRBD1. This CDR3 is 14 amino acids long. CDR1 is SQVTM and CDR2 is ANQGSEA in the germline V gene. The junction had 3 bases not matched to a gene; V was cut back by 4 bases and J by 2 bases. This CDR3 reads CSVGGTGGNTEAFF. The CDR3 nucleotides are TGCAGCGTTGGTGGGACAGGGGGTAACACTGAAGCTTTCTTT.